Listed here are 7 T cell receptor beta chains from one sample, sequenced in a study of OX40 agonist ivuxolimab in advanced cancers. Only in-frame clones appear in the TCRdb table, and some are missing; sequencing was by immunoSEQ multiplex PCR. The sample contains about 70,000 clones, 80% to 90% of which appear only once. The sequences come from CD4+ or CD8+ T cells sorted from blood, collected in a trial of the OX40 agonist ivuxolimab. Receptors were obtained from an adult with an advanced solid tumor such as melanoma, head and neck, liver or kidney cancer.

In its sample, this clone was seen a few times. V and J are TRBV29-1 and TRBJ2-1; D gene unclear. The ends were cut back, 7 bases at V and 6 bases at J, with 16 bases in the middle. The CDR3 has 13 residues. CDR1 is SQVTM, CDR2 ANQGSEA, per germline. CDR3 loop: CSGANEVGNEQFF. DNA of the CDR3: TGCAGCGGTGCTAACGAGGTAGGCAATGAGCAGTTCTTC.

This clone is judged medium-sized (0.01 to 0.1%). Within the sample, other DNA sequences also encode this same CDR3. The J gene is TRBJ1-1, the V gene TRBV6-1; no clear D. The CDR3 is 13 residues long. The germline V gene encodes CDR1 MNHNS and CDR2 SASEGT. V lost 10 bases and J 7 bases, leaving 19 bases between the germline ends. CDR3 nucleotide sequence: TGTGCCACGTCTTTCGGGATAAATGGTGAAGCTTTCTTT. As protein: CATSFGINGEAFF.

The chain couples TRBV4-1 to TRBJ2-3, with 8 bases fitting TRBD2. Germline assignment: CDR1 MGHRA and CDR2 YSYEKL. Losses at the gene ends were 0 bases for V and 0 bases for J; bases not matched to a gene: 2. CDR3 length: 16 amino acids. CDR3 bases: TGCGCCAGCAGCCAAGATTGGACTAGCAGCACAGATACGCAGTATTTT. This codes for CASSQDWTSSTDTQYF.

The chain couples TRBV5-1 to TRBJ2-7; D could derive from TRBD1 or TRBD2 (7 bases each). The CDR3 length is 16 residues. V dropped 1 base and J dropped 4 bases, with 18 bases sitting between them. The germline CDR1 and CDR2 sequences are SGHRS and YFSETQ. The CDR3 nucleotides read TGCGCCAGCAGCTTGCCTAAAGGGGAGGGGGCTTACGAGCAGTACTTC. Its protein is CASSLPKGEGAYEQYF.

J is TRBJ1-4 and V is TRBV27; D call uncertain. Germline CDR1 is MNHEY and CDR2 is SMNVEV (reference sequence). The CDR3 spans 15 residues. V was trimmed by 7 bases and J by 4 bases, leaving 16 bases between them. As DNA, the CDR3 is TGTGCCAGCACGCCCACCGGGAGACGTAATGAAAAACTGTTTTTT. It encodes CASTPTGRRNEKLFF.

This chain links TRBV5-4 with TRBJ2-7, with 9 nucleotides matching TRBD2. Trimming cost V 3 bases and J 7 bases; bases outside gene matches: 11. Looked up from germline, CDR1 is SGHNT and CDR2 is YYREEE (reference sequence). The CDR3 runs to 15 residues. In DNA form, the CDR3 reads TGTGCCAGCAGCTCCTTCGGTAGCGGGGGCGGTGAGCAGTACTTC. Residues: CASSSFGSGGGEQYF.

The rearrangement uses TRBV19 and TRBJ1-5; 12 bases align to TRBD1. This CDR3 spans 16 amino acids. Losses at the gene ends were 7 bases for V and 3 bases for J; bases not matched to a gene: 7. Per germline, CDR1 LNHDA and CDR2 SQIVND (reference sequence). This CDR3 is CASNSGQGANNQPQHF. CDR3 nucleotide sequence: TGTGCCAGTAATTCGGGACAGGGGGCGAACAATCAGCCCCAGCATTTT.